A selection of T cell receptor beta chains follows, all from one sample in a study of early T cells in non-severe SARS-CoV-2 infection. One entry per CDR3 protein results from TCRdb running MiXCR on the 5' RACE reads. Altogether some 80,000 distinct CDR3 sequences are present, 5% being singletons, with the ten largest covering less than 9.5%. Sequenced material: whole blood, taken at baseline. The receptors come from an adult who was a healthcare worker with PCR-confirmed SARS-CoV-2 infection or an uninfected control (not recorded which). Each CDR3 is given with its conserved first and last residue. D genes are given only for firm matches. Clone size is shown for a subset of rows, as once, few, many or a class of expanded clone.

V gene: TRBV7-6; J gene: TRBJ2-7; clone size: many; D gene: -; CDR3 DNA: TGTGCCAGCAGCTTGGGGGACTACGAGCAGTACTTC; CDR3 protein: CASSLGDYEQYF
V gene: TRBV4-2; J gene: TRBJ1-1; clone size: -; D gene: -; CDR3 DNA: TGTGCCAGCAGCCATGATCTTAACGAGGCGGCGAGTGAAGCTTTCTTT; CDR3 protein: CASSHDLNEAASEAFF
V gene: TRBV7-2; J gene: TRBJ2-2; clone size: -; D gene: -; CDR3 DNA: TGTGCCAGCAGCTTAGTCGGAGCGGCCTATGGCGGGGAGCTGTTTTTT; CDR3 protein: CASSLVGAAYGGELFF
V gene: TRBV12-3/TRBV12-4; J gene: TRBJ1-2; clone size: few; D gene: TRBD1; CDR3 DNA: TGTGCCAGCAGTCCCGGAGGACAGGGGGCAAGGTATGGCTACACCTTC; CDR3 protein: CASSPGGQGARYGYTF
V gene: TRBV20-1; J gene: TRBJ1-5; clone size: -; D gene: -; CDR3 DNA: TGCAGTTCCTTCTACGGCGGGGGGCCCCAGCATTTT; CDR3 protein: CSSFYGGGPQHF
V gene: TRBV5-4; J gene: TRBJ2-7; clone size: -; D gene: TRBD1; CDR3 DNA: TGTGCCAGCAGCCTCGTCCCGGGACAGAAAGACTACGAGCAGTACTTC; CDR3 protein: CASSLVPGQKDYEQYF
V gene: TRBV12-3/TRBV12-4; J gene: TRBJ1-5; clone size: many; D gene: TRBD1; CDR3 DNA: TGTGCCAGCAGTCAGGGGACAGGGGGCGGTCAGCCCCAGCATTTT; CDR3 protein: CASSQGTGGGQPQHF
V gene: TRBV12-3/TRBV12-4; J gene: TRBJ2-1; clone size: many; D gene: -; CDR3 DNA: TGTGCCAGCAGCCTTTCGGGGGAGCAGTTCTTC; CDR3 protein: CASSLSGEQFF
V gene: TRBV30; J gene: TRBJ1-1; clone size: many; D gene: TRBD1; CDR3 DNA: TGTGCCTGGAGTCCGGACAGGGGCCAAAACTTACCGAACACTGAAGCTTTCTTT; CDR3 protein: CAWSPDRGQNLPNTEAFF
V gene: TRBV7-6; J gene: TRBJ2-3; clone size: few; D gene: -; CDR3 DNA: TGTGCCAGCAGCTTAACAGATGAGGGTCCAGATACGCAGTATTTT; CDR3 protein: CASSLTDEGPDTQYF
V gene: TRBV5-4; J gene: TRBJ2-5; clone size: many; D gene: -; CDR3 DNA: TGTGCCAGCAGCTTGTTGGACGATCAAGAGACCCAGTACTTC; CDR3 protein: CASSLLDDQETQYF
V gene: TRBV11-2; J gene: TRBJ2-7; clone size: many; D gene: -; CDR3 DNA: TGTGCCAGCAGCTTAGTAGGCGGGACCTACGAGCAGTACTTC; CDR3 protein: CASSLVGGTYEQYF
V gene: TRBV12-3/TRBV12-4; J gene: TRBJ2-7; clone size: -; D gene: -; CDR3 DNA: TGTGCCAGCAGTTCACCGGGGCGCCTGGACGAGCAGTACTTC; CDR3 protein: CASSSPGRLDEQYF
V gene: TRBV5-1; J gene: TRBJ2-1; clone size: -; D gene: TRBD1; CDR3 DNA: TGCGCCAGCAGGGGACAGGGGTACAATGAGCAGTTCTTC; CDR3 protein: CASRGQGYNEQFF
V gene: TRBV30; J gene: TRBJ2-2; clone size: -; D gene: -; CDR3 DNA: TGTGCCTGGAGCGATCAGAACACCGGGGAGCTGTTTTTT; CDR3 protein: CAWSDQNTGELFF
V gene: TRBV12-3/TRBV12-4; J gene: TRBJ2-2; clone size: few; D gene: -; CDR3 DNA: TGTGCCAGCAGTTTGGCGGCTAGCCGCACCGGGGAGCTGTTTTTT; CDR3 protein: CASSLAASRTGELFF
V gene: TRBV7-2; J gene: TRBJ2-3; clone size: many; D gene: TRBD2; CDR3 DNA: TGTGCCAGCAGCCCCACTAGCGGGAGGGCCTCTAGCACAGATACGCAGTATTTT; CDR3 protein: CASSPTSGRASSTDTQYF
V gene: TRBV29-1; J gene: TRBJ1-4; clone size: many; D gene: TRBD1; CDR3 DNA: TGCAGCGTTGGGGAAGTACAGGGGGGAAAACTGTTTTTT; CDR3 protein: CSVGEVQGGKLFF
V gene: TRBV7-6; J gene: TRBJ2-3; clone size: -; D gene: -; CDR3 DNA: TGTGCCAGCAGCTTAGAGGCCCTAGCCACAGATACGCAGTATTTT; CDR3 protein: CASSLEALATDTQYF
V gene: TRBV12-3/TRBV12-4; J gene: TRBJ2-7; clone size: many; D gene: -; CDR3 DNA: TGTGCCAGCAGAATCTCCTGGGGCGAGGGGAACTACGAGCAGTACTTC; CDR3 protein: CASRISWGEGNYEQYF
V gene: TRBV29-1; J gene: TRBJ2-5; clone size: many; D gene: TRBD1; CDR3 DNA: TGCAGCGTAGGACGGGACAGGGGGTCCCAGTACTTC; CDR3 protein: CSVGRDRGSQYF
V gene: TRBV20-1; J gene: TRBJ1-2; clone size: many; D gene: -; CDR3 DNA: TGCAGTGCTCGGGACCGGGGCCATGGCTACACCTTC; CDR3 protein: CSARDRGHGYTF
V gene: TRBV5-1; J gene: TRBJ2-7; clone size: many; D gene: -; CDR3 DNA: TGCGCCAGCAGCTTGGGTCCCGAGGGGGCCTACGAGCAGTACTTC; CDR3 protein: CASSLGPEGAYEQYF
V gene: TRBV12-3/TRBV12-4; J gene: TRBJ2-5; clone size: few; D gene: -; CDR3 DNA: TGTGCCAGCAGTTTAAAGGAGACCCAGTACTTC; CDR3 protein: CASSLKETQYF
V gene: TRBV10-2; J gene: TRBJ2-7; clone size: -; D gene: TRBD2; CDR3 DNA: TGCGCCAGCAGTGATCTAGCGGGAGTCTCCTACGAGCAGTACTTC; CDR3 protein: CASSDLAGVSYEQYF
V gene: TRBV12-3/TRBV12-4; J gene: TRBJ2-1; clone size: many; D gene: TRBD2; CDR3 DNA: TGTGCCAGCAGTTTAGTAGCGGCGGGGGACAATGAGCAGTTCTTC; CDR3 protein: CASSLVAAGDNEQFF
V gene: TRBV7-9; J gene: TRBJ2-1; clone size: few; D gene: -; CDR3 DNA: TGTGCCAGCAGCTTAATCAGCGGCTACGATGAGCAGTTCTTC; CDR3 protein: CASSLISGYDEQFF
V gene: TRBV5-5; J gene: TRBJ1-1; clone size: few; D gene: -; CDR3 DNA: TGTGCCAGCCGCTTATCGGAGGTGAACACTGAAGCTTTCTTT; CDR3 protein: CASRLSEVNTEAFF
V gene: TRBV12-3/TRBV12-4; J gene: TRBJ1-4; clone size: many; D gene: -; CDR3 DNA: TGTGCCAGCAGTTTGGGGGGGATAGGAGCAACTAATGAAAAACTGTTTTTT; CDR3 protein: CASSLGGIGATNEKLFF
V gene: TRBV15; J gene: TRBJ2-2; clone size: few; D gene: -; CDR3 DNA: TGTGCCACCAGTCCTCGGTTTCCCACGAACACCGGGGAGCTGTTTTTT; CDR3 protein: CATSPRFPTNTGELFF
V gene: TRBV18; J gene: TRBJ1-1; clone size: -; D gene: -; CDR3 DNA: TGTGCCAGCTCACCATCACAAACTAACACTGAAGCTTTCTTT; CDR3 protein: CASSPSQTNTEAFF
V gene: TRBV3-1; J gene: TRBJ2-1; clone size: -; D gene: -; CDR3 DNA: TGTGCCAGCAGCCAATATACGGGACTCAGGAAACATGAGCAGTTCTTC; CDR3 protein: CASSQYTGLRKHEQFF
V gene: TRBV7-9; J gene: TRBJ1-1; clone size: -; D gene: -; CDR3 DNA: TGTGCCAGCAGCCTCACTGAAGCTTTCTTT; CDR3 protein: CASSLTEAFF
V gene: TRBV20-1; J gene: TRBJ2-1; clone size: many; D gene: TRBD2; CDR3 DNA: TGCAGTGCTCGACTAGCGGGAGTTCGGCGCAGTAATGAGCAGTTCTTC; CDR3 protein: CSARLAGVRRSNEQFF
V gene: TRBV5-1; J gene: TRBJ2-2; clone size: many; D gene: TRBD2; CDR3 DNA: TGCGCCACCACGTGGACTAGCGGGAGCCCGAACACCGGGGAGCTGTTTTTT; CDR3 protein: CATTWTSGSPNTGELFF
V gene: TRBV10-1; J gene: TRBJ1-1; clone size: few; D gene: TRBD1; CDR3 DNA: TGCGCCAGCAGGGGCTCAGGGGGCGACACTGAAGCTTTCTTT; CDR3 protein: CASRGSGGDTEAFF
V gene: TRBV19; J gene: TRBJ1-1; clone size: few; D gene: TRBD1; CDR3 DNA: TGTGCCAGTAGTGCGACAGGGGTCACTGAAGCTTTCTTT; CDR3 protein: CASSATGVTEAFF
V gene: TRBV19; J gene: TRBJ2-7; clone size: -; D gene: -; CDR3 DNA: TGTGCCAGTAGTATAGAGGCTCTTAGAGGGGAGCAGTACTTC; CDR3 protein: CASSIEALRGEQYF
V gene: TRBV28; J gene: TRBJ1-2; clone size: many; D gene: -; CDR3 DNA: TGTGCCAGCAGACGGCCACAGGGTTACTATGGCTACACCTTC; CDR3 protein: CASRRPQGYYGYTF
V gene: TRBV30; J gene: TRBJ1-2; clone size: -; D gene: -; CDR3 DNA: TGTGCCTGGAGTGCCTACCTGGGGAGCCCCTATGGCTACACCTTC; CDR3 protein: CAWSAYLGSPYGYTF
V gene: TRBV10-3; J gene: TRBJ1-2; clone size: -; D gene: TRBD1; CDR3 DNA: TGTGCCATCAGTGAGTCTGACAGGGGCTATGGCTACACCTTC; CDR3 protein: CAISESDRGYGYTF
V gene: TRBV28; J gene: TRBJ2-5; clone size: -; D gene: TRBD2; CDR3 DNA: TGTGCCAGCAGTTTACCTAGCGGGGAAGAGACCCAGTACTTC; CDR3 protein: CASSLPSGEETQYF